The source of this TCR beta chain is a study of blood T cell repertoires in COVID-19. Study at large: PBMCs, B-cell-depleted T cells, or T cells provided the cDNA or gDNA that made up the material.

In the authors' workflow: Estimation of nucleated cell counts was performed using reference gene primer amplification. The method was immunoSEQ multiplex PCR; TCRdb's version includes in-frame clones alone and lacks a portion of them. V and J calls plus clone size are reproduced from that table; the DNA served to infer D and trimming. The sample consists of some 240,000 clones, 75% to 90% of them appearing once. Between the trimmed V and J ends, which lost 6 bases and 4 bases, there was a span of 15 bases. This CDR3 comprises 14 residues. Germline V CDR1 and CDR2: SGHTA, FQGNSA. The sequence derives from a man aged 60 to 75 who had recovered from COVID-19. Sequencing input: peripheral blood. The chain links TRBV7-2 to TRBJ1-2, with D maybe TRBD1 (5 bases). CDR3 amino acids: CASSSRGGAYGYTF. The CDR3, as DNA: TGTGCCAGCAGTTCTCGGGGGGGAGCCTATGGCTACACCTTC.